The 20 T cell receptor beta chains in this list originate from one sample, sequenced in a study of tumor T cells in aggressive B-cell lymphoma. The table came from immunoSEQ multiplex PCR; TCRdb's copy has only in-frame clones and leaves some out. The table includes 9,500 to 13,000 clones, approximately 91% detected once. The sequencing input was tumor tissue. The receptor source for this set is an adult with diffuse large B cell lymphoma.

The V call is TRBV29-1, the J call TRBJ2-1, with D possibly being TRBD1 (6 bases). The V and J ends lost 4 bases and 7 bases respectively, with 14 bases between them. Germline V gene sequence: CDR1 SQVTM, CDR2 ANQGSEA. This CDR3 region has 13 residues. The CDR3 here is CSVVTGRPNEQFF. The CDR3, as DNA: TGCAGCGTTGTTACAGGGAGACCGAATGAGCAGTTCTTC.

This chain uses TRBV7-5 with TRBJ1-1. TRBV7-5 is noted as a pseudogene. The CDR3 totals 15 residues. The CDR3 nucleotides are TGTGCCAGAAGCTTAGTAGGAGCAGTCTTCACTGAAGCTTTCTTT. As protein: CARSLVGAVFTEAFF.

V is TRBV7-6 and J is TRBJ2-3; possible D gene TRBD2, 5 bases. Between the trimmed V and J ends, which lost 2 bases and 2 bases, there was a span of 17 bases. CDR3 length: 17 residues. CDR1 is SGHVS and CDR2 is FNYEAQ in the germline V gene. CDR3 region: CASSLLPGPGNTDTQYF. CDR3 DNA sequence: TGTGCCAGCAGCTTACTCCCTGGACCGGGAAACACAGATACGCAGTATTTT.

The chain recombines TRBV5-1 with TRBJ2-4; D unresolved. CDR1 is SGHRS and CDR2 is YFSETQ in the germline V gene. V shed 5 bases and J shed 0 bases, with 12 bases lying between them. The CDR3 is 15 residues long. CDR3 DNA: TGCGCCAGCAGTCATTATACAGAAGCCAAAAACATTCAGTACTTC. It is translated as CASSHYTEAKNIQYF.

The V call is TRBV15, the J call TRBJ2-2; TRBD1 aligns across 7 bases. Trimming removed 2 bases from V and 0 bases from J; junction bases left unmatched: 9. This CDR3 has 18 amino acids. Germline CDR1 is LNHNV and CDR2 is YYDKDF (reference sequence). CDR3 sequence (DNA): TGTGCCACCAGCAGACCCTTTGCCGGGACAGCGAACACCGGGGAGCTGTTTTTT. This translates into CATSRPFAGTANTGELFF.

The rearrangement uses TRBV27 and TRBJ1-1; D is possibly TRBD1 (5 bases). Trimming removed 4 bases from V and 4 bases from J, with 13 bases in between. The CDR3 consists of 14 residues. Germline V gene data show CDR1 as MNHEY and CDR2 as SMNVEV (reference sequence). CDR3 nucleotides: TGTGCCAGCAGTTCCCGGGGGGGAGGCACTGAAGCTTTCTTT. It translates to CASSSRGGGTEAFF.

The gene calls are TRBV19 and TRBJ2-1; maybe TRBD1 (5 bases). Germline V gene data show CDR1 as LNHDA and CDR2 as SQIVND (reference sequence). Trimming shortened V by 3 bases and J by 0 bases, and 12 bases separated the two germline ends. The CDR3 length is 16 residues. The CDR3 spells CASSIRGQGSYNEQFF. The CDR3 DNA reads as TGTGCCAGTAGTATCCGTGGGCAGGGCTCCTACAATGAGCAGTTCTTC.

There are a few counts of this clone. The sample has other DNA sequences that encode this CDR3 too. The V call is TRBV4-1, the J call TRBJ2-5; TRBD2 matches at 7 bases. This CDR3 region has 15 residues. From germline, CDR1 is MGHRA and CDR2 YSYEKL. V shed 1 base, J shed 5 bases, and the junction held 7 bases outside the gene matches. CDR3 coding DNA: TGCGCCAGCAGCCAAGCGGGTGGGAGGGTGGAGACCCAGTACTTC. Encoded protein: CASSQAGGRVETQYF.

J is TRBJ2-2 and V is TRBV4-2; TRBD1 aligns across 9 bases. The CDR3 runs to 16 residues. Germline CDR1 reads LGHNA; CDR2 reads YNFKEQ. V lost 1 base to trimming and J lost 4 bases; unmatched junction nucleotides: 4. CDR3 nucleotides: TGTGCCAGCAGCCAAGGACAGGGGGATGGCACCGGGGAGCTGTTTTTT. Protein product: CASSQGQGDGTGELFF.

The CDR3 is CASTSNPGDYGYTF. DNA of the CDR3: TGTGCCAGCACCTCCAACCCAGGGGACTATGGCTACACCTTC. The chain combines TRBV7-9 with TRBJ1-2; a possible D gene is TRBD1 (6 bases). CDR3 length: 14 residues. Trimming stripped 7 bases from V and 3 bases from J, with 15 bases between. Germline lookup yields CDR1 SEHNR and CDR2 FQNEAQ (reference sequence).

The CDR3 sequence: CASSLPSGRAGKTQYF. The CDR3 DNA reads as TGTGCCAGCAGCTTACCTAGCGGGAGGGCCGGGAAGACCCAGTACTTC. The chain has TRBV7-2 and TRBJ2-5; 12 nucleotides match TRBD2. The V gene's germline CDR1 is SGHTA and CDR2 FQGNSA. Trimming at V came to 2 bases and at J to 6 bases, leaving 7 bases not matched to a gene. The CDR3 consists of 16 residues.

The chain is built from TRBV5-4 and TRBJ1-2, with D possibly being TRBD1 (6 bases). This CDR3 contains 15 residues. Trimming cost V 2 bases and J 4 bases, with 15 bases left between them. Germline V gene lookup returns CDR1 SGHNT and CDR2 YYREEE (reference sequence). The CDR3 nucleotides are TGTGCCAGCAGCTTTGGGCGTGACAGGAGCTATGGCTACACCTTC. Translating it yields CASSFGRDRSYGYTF. Looking up the rest from reference TRBV5-4 and TRBJ1-2 gives the full variable domain: ETGVTQSPTHLIKTRGQQVTLRCSSQSGHNTVSWYQQALGQGPQFIFQYYREEENGRGNFPPRFSGLQFPNYSSELNVNALELDDSALYLCASSFGRDRSYGYTFGSGTRLTVV.

The V and J genes are TRBV4-3 and TRBJ2-7, with TRBD1 matching over 7 bases. CDR1 is LGHNA and CDR2 is YSLEER in the germline V gene. The J segment lost 1 base and the V segment lost 0 bases, leaving 6 bases of the junction unmatched. The CDR3 runs to 16 residues. CDR3 bases: TGCGCCAGCAGCCAAGATCGTGGCAGGGGGTCCTACGAGCAGTACTTC. The encoded protein is CASSQDRGRGSYEQYF.

The chain is built from TRBV7-9 and TRBJ2-1; TRBD2 matches at 9 bases. J gave up 9 bases and V 3 bases, and 3 bases lay outside the gene matches. CDR1 and CDR2 from the germline V gene are SEHNR and FQNEAQ (reference sequence). This CDR3 is built from 13 residues. CDR3 protein: CASSLGGRGEQFF. CDR3 coding DNA: TGTGCCAGCAGCTTGGGCGGGAGGGGTGAGCAGTTCTTC.

The chain joins TRBV19 to TRBJ2-5; 13 bases fit TRBD2. This CDR3 spans 17 amino acids. The germline gives CDR1 LNHDA, CDR2 SQIVND (reference sequence). V lost 1 base and J lost 5; bases outside the gene matches: 7. CDR3 nucleotide sequence: TGTGCCAGTAGTATAGGTTCTACTAGCGGGAGGGCGGAGACCCAGTACTTC. Translation gives CASSIGSTSGRAETQYF.

The chain links TRBV18 to TRBJ1-4; D ambiguous. Germline CDR1 is KGHSH and CDR2 is LQKENI. V lost 1 base and J lost 4, with 10 bases in between. The CDR3 has 15 residues. The CDR3 DNA is TGTGCCAGCTCACCACACGTCGGGGTTAATGAAAAACTGTTTTTT. As protein: CASSPHVGVNEKLFF.

This sequence joins TRBV7-8 and TRBJ2-1; 14 bases map to TRBD2. The V segment lost 4 bases and the J segment 2 bases; nucleotides outside the gene matches: 7. CDR3 size: 18 residues. In germline, CDR1 is SGHVS, CDR2 FQNEAQ. The CDR3, as DNA: TGTGCCAGCAGCTCGACTAGCGGGAGGGCCGGCGCCTACAATGAGCAGTTCTTC. It encodes CASSSTSGRAGAYNEQFF.

This chain joins TRBV7-2 and TRBJ2-1; 8 positions match TRBD1. V lost 7 bases to trimming and J lost 9 bases; unmatched junction nucleotides: 11. This CDR3 region has 14 residues. CDR1 is SGHTA, CDR2 FQGNSA, per germline. The CDR3: CASNPTGARIEQFF. The CDR3 DNA is TGTGCCAGCAACCCGACAGGGGCGAGGATTGAGCAGTTCTTC.

The gene calls are TRBV5-6 and TRBJ2-3; the match to TRBD2 covers 8 bases. The V segment lost 3 bases and the J segment 2 bases; nucleotides outside the gene matches: 11. The CDR3 contains 17 residues. Germline V gene data show CDR1 as SGHDT and CDR2 as YYEEEE. The CDR3 loop reads CASSWIPSGSTTDTQYF. Written as DNA, the CDR3 is TGTGCCAGCAGCTGGATCCCCAGCGGGAGTACCACAGATACGCAGTATTTT.

The chain employs TRBV27 and TRBJ1-1; 8 bases match TRBD1. J was trimmed by 4 bases and V by 6 bases; bases with no gene match: 16. The germline V gene has CDR1 MNHEY and CDR2 SMNVEV (reference sequence). The CDR3 length is 17 residues. The CDR3 sequence is CASSLRGPNVLGTEAFF. In DNA form, the CDR3 reads TGTGCCAGCAGCCTCAGGGGGCCTAACGTTCTTGGCACTGAAGCTTTCTTT.